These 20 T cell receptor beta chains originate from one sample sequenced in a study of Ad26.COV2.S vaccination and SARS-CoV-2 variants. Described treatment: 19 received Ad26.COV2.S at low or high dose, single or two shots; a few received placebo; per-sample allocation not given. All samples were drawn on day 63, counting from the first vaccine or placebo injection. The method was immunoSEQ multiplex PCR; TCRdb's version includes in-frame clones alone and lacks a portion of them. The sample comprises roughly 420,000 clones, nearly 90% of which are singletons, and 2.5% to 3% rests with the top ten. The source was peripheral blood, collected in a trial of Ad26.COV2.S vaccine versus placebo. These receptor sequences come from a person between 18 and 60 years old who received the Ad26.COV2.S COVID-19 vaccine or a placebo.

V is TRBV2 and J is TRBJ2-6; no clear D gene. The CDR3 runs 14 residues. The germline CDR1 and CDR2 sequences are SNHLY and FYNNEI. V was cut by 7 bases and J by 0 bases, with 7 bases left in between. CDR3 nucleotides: TGTGCCAGCACCGGTCTCTCTGGGGCCAACGTCCTGACTTTC. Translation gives CASTGLSGANVLTF.

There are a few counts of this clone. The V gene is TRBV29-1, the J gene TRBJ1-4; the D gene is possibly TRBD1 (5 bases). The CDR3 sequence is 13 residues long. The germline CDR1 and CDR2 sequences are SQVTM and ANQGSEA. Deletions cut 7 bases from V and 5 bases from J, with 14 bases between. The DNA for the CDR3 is TGCAGCGGCCTAGCCGGGGGGAATGAAAAACTGTTTTTT. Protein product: CSGLAGGNEKLFF.

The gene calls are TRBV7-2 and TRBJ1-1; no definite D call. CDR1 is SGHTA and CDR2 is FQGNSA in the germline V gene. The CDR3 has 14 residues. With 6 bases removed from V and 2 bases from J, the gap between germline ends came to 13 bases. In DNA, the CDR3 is TGTGCCAGCAGGCCGACCTCAGGTAACACTGAAGCTTTCTTT. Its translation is CASRPTSGNTEAFF.

The CDR3 nucleotides are TGTGCCAGCAGTGGACTAGCATACAATGAGCAGTTCTTC. It translates to CASSGLAYNEQFF. The rearrangement links TRBV2 to TRBJ2-1, with TRBD2 identical over 7 bases. From germline, CDR1 is SNHLY and CDR2 FYNNEI. V was pared by 4 bases and J by 4 bases, with 1 base of the junction left unmatched. CDR3 length: 13 residues.

The CDR3 DNA follows: TGTGCCAGCAGTTACCGTGGGCAGAACACTGAAGCTTTCTTT. This gives the protein CASSYRGQNTEAFF. The chain has TRBV6-6 and TRBJ1-1; D is unclear. CDR3 length: 14 amino acids. In germline, CDR1 is MNHNY, CDR2 SVGAGI (reference sequence). V was cut by 2 bases and J by 1 base, with 8 bases left in between.

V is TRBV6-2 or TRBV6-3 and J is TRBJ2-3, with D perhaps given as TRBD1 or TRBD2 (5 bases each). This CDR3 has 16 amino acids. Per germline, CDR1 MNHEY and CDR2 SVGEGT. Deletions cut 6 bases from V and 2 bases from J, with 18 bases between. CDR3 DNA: TGTGCCAGCAGCACACAACCTCCGGGACCCACAGATACGCAGTATTTT. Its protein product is CASSTQPPGPTDTQYF.

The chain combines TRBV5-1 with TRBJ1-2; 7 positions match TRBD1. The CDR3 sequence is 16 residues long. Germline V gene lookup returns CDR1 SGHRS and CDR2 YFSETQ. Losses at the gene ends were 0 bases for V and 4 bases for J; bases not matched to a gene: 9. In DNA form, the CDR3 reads TGCGCCAGCAGCTTGGTTACCGTCCCAGGGGGCTATGGCTACACCTTC. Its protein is CASSLVTVPGGYGYTF.

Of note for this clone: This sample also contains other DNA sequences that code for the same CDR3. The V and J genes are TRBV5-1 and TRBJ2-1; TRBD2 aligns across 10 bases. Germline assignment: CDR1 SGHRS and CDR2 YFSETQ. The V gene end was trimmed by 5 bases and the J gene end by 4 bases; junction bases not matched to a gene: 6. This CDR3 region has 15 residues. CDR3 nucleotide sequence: TGCGCCAGCAGTACCGGGACTAGCGAGTACAATGAGCAGTTCTTC. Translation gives CASSTGTSEYNEQFF.

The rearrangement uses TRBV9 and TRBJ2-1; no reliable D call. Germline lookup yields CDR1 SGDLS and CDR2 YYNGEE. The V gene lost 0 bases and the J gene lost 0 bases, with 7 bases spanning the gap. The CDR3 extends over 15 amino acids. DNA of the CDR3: TGTGCCAGCAGCGTAGTTTTGGGCTCCTACAATGAGCAGTTCTTC. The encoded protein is CASSVVLGSYNEQFF.

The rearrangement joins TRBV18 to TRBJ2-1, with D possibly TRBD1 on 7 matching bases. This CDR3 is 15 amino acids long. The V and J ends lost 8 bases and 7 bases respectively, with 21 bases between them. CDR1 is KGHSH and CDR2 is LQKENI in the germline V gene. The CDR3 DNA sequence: TGTGCCAGCACCCTGGAGGGGGCAGGGTCGAATGAGCAGTTCTTC. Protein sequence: CASTLEGAGSNEQFF.

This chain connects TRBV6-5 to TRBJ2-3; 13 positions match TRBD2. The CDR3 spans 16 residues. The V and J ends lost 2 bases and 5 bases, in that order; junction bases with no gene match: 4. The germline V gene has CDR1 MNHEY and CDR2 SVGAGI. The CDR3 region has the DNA TGTGCCAGCAGTTACACTAGCGGGGGGGTGGGAGATACGCAGTATTTT. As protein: CASSYTSGGVGDTQYF.

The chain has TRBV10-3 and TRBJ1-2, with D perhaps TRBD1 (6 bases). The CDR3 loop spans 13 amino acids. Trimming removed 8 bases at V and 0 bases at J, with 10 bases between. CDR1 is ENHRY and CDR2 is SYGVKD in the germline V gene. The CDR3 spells CAIGQNSNYGYTF. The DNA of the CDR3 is TGTGCCATCGGACAGAACTCTAACTATGGCTACACCTTC.

This CDR3 is CASSSTSTGELFF. CDR3 DNA: TGTGCCAGCAGCTCAACATCCACCGGGGAGCTGTTTTTT. The V and J genes are TRBV11-3 and TRBJ2-2, with D hard to call. CDR1 SGHNT and CDR2 YENEEA come from the germline V gene. CDR3 length: 13 residues. V was trimmed by 4 bases and J by 4 bases, leaving 7 bases between them.

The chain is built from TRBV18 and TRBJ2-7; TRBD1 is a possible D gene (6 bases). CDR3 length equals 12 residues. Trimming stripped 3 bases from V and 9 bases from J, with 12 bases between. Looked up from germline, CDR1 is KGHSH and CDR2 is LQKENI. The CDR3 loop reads CASSPDRRTQYV. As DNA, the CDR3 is TGTGCCAGCTCACCCGACAGGCGGACGCAGTACGTC.

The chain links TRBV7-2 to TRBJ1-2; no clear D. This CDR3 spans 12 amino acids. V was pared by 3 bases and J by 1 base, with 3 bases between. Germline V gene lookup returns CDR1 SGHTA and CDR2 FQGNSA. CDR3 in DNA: TGTGCCAGCAGCTTGTATAACTATGGCTACACCTTC. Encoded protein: CASSLYNYGYTF.

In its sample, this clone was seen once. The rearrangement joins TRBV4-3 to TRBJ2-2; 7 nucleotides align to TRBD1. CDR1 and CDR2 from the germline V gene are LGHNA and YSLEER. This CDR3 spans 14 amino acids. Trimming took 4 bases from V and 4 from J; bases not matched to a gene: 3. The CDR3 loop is CASSPGTATGELFF. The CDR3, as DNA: TGCGCCAGCAGCCCGGGGACAGCCACCGGGGAGCTGTTTTTT.

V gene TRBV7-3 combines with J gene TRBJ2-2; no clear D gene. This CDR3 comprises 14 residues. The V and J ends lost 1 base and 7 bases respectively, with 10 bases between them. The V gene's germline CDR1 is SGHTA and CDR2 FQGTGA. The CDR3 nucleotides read TGTGCCAGCAGCTTAATGCCCATGGACGGGGAGCTGTTTTTT. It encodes CASSLMPMDGELFF.

CDR3 sequence: CSASSSGTSVSNTQYF. DNA for the CDR3: TGCAGTGCTAGTTCGTCCGGGACTAGCGTTAGTAATACGCAGTATTTT. The V call is TRBV20-1, the J call TRBJ2-3, with 10 positions matching TRBD2. This CDR3 comprises 16 residues. The germline CDR1 and CDR2 sequences are DFQATT and SNEGSKA (reference sequence). Unmatched junction bases numbered 13, after V lost 3 bases and J lost 7 bases.

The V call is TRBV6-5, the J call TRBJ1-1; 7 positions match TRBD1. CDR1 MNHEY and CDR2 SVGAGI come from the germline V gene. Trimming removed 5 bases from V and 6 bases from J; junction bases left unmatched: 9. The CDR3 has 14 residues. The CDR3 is CASSRQGRWAEAFF. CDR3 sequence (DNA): TGTGCCAGCAGTAGACAGGGCCGGTGGGCTGAAGCTTTCTTT.

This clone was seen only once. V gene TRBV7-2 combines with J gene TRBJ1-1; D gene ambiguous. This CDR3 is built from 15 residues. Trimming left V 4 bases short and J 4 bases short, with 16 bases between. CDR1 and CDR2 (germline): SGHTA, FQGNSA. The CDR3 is CASSSPSRRVTEAFF. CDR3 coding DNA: TGTGCCAGCAGCTCCCCATCCAGAAGGGTCACTGAAGCTTTCTTT.